Sequencing of this TCR beta chain was carried out in a study of blood T cell repertoires in COVID-19 (dated by TCRdb to 2020 to 2021). For context, the study as a whole: Collaborator samples came from the United States, Italy and Spain and covered acute and convalescent phases of COVID-19. The prospective study material was composed of cDNA or gDNA derived from T cells, B-cell-depleted T cells, or PBMCs. The dataset comprised deeply sampled blood TCRbeta repertoires from subjects exposed to, actively infected with, or recovered from COVID-19. A freely available public database, intended as a resource for researchers studying the immune response to SARS-CoV-2, is where the repertoires were released. Samples were obtained from the ongoing ImmuneRACE study (first 160 participants) and from over a thousand subjects provided by 6 global collaborators. The sample metadata nearly always contained a de-identified subject ID, COVID-19 status, age in years and sex. Where available, HLA class I and class II types were obtained from metadata supplied by the sample provider rather than from assay-based typing. Results the study describes overall, beyond this receptor: How much clinical and demographic metadata was included differed by source and by participant, and the metadata was provided uncurated.

The collaborating institutions used their own protocols to collect whole blood in K2EDTA tubes. For TCRbeta analysis, collaborator samples were shipped as frozen whole blood, as isolated PBMCs, or as DNA extracted from either sample type. There are 15 amino acids in the CDR3, from cysteine to phenylalanine inclusive. Only the CDR3 DNA is retained, 45 bases long and in frame from the first base. Clipping removes 7 bases from V and 6 bases from J, with 15 as the unmatched junction base count. The germline V gene (reference sequence) supplies CDR1 MNHNY and CDR2 SVGAGI. TCRbeta CDR3 regions were amplified from genomic DNA by means of the immunoSEQ Assay, a bias-controlled multiplex PCR. Under the source paper's analysis protocol: The number of nucleated cells in each sample was estimated by amplification of reference gene primers within the assay. Sequence reads were collapsed and filtered to measure the absolute abundance of every unique TCRbeta CDR3 rearrangement. Productive Simpson clonality was computed per sample as the square root of Simpson's diversity index over productive rearrangements. This is the immuneACCESS table as TCRdb keeps it, with only in-frame sequences that have V and J called. A part of the clones is gone; compared with another copy, unresolved V genes explain less than half, and the rest is unexplained. That table gives V, J and clone size, and the DNA gave D and trimming. The sample yields approximately 90,000 clones; around 88% were counted once. The ten largest make up 1% to 1.5% of the sample.

The table lists this clone with a count of one. Its antigen is unknown. No much larger clone exists at a distance of one base, and base qualities are not known. This chain is built from TRBV6-6 and TRBJ2-7, with 7 middle bases fitting TRBD2. Specimen: peripheral blood. The origin of this receptor is an older man with active or convalescent COVID-19. The DNA reads TGTGCCAGCACCCCCCAAGGTGGGGGGGTGTCCGAGCAGTACTTC. It codes for CASTPQGGGVSEQYF.